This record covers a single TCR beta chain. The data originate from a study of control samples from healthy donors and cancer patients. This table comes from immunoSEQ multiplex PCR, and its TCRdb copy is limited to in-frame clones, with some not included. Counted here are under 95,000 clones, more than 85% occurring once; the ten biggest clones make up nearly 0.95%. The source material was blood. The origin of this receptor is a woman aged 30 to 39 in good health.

The CDR3: CASNEGGRTTIYF. In nucleotides, the CDR3 is TGTGCCAGCAACGAAGGGGGGCGGACCACCATATATTTT. The J gene is TRBJ1-3, the V gene TRBV2, with a tentative D call TRBD1 (6 bases). CDR1 SNHLY and CDR2 FYNNEI come from the germline V gene. The CDR3 covers 13 residues. The germline V and J ends were trimmed by 7 bases and 9 bases, with 16 bases remaining between them.